This paragraph covers one T cell receptor (beta chain) sequence. Its cognate antigen is unknown. TCRdb reprocessed the 5' RACE reads with MiXCR, giving one entry per CDR3 protein. The data hold approximately 450,000 distinct CDR3 sequences, with 18% observed a single time. Trimming took 4 bases from V and 0 from J, leaving 27 bases between them. The CDR3 spans 20 residues. Germline-derived CDR1 and CDR2 are SGHDT and YYEEEE. The data were taken from a study of T-cell memory formation after mild COVID-19. Points from the study as a whole: A subset of responding clones appeared in pre-infection memory, suggesting cross-reactive memory joined. Mainly in CM and EM were contracting CD4+ clones; CD8+ were in EMRA. Clones from the second wave (peaking day 37) had unconfirmed SARS-CoV-2 specificity.

The sequence was obtained from an adult woman who had mild COVID-19 (a few samples of this study predate the infection). Cell type and time point are not known. The V gene is TRBV5-6, the J gene TRBJ2-3; D is undetermined. The specimen was PBMCs or a T cell subset sorted from them (not recorded which). The CDR3 is CASSRYAGSFRTRSTDTQYF. The CDR3 nucleotides are TGTGCCAGCAGCCGATACGCCGGATCGTTTCGGACCCGAAGCACAGATACGCAGTATTTT.